This T cell receptor (beta chain) derives from a study of molecular identifiers for immune sequencing clone quantification. Study conclusions and caveats: Spike-in Jurkat TCR RNA from a single cell reportedly registered among 900,000 to 1,000,000 naive cells. Underestimation of highly expanded clone sizes could arise where identical TCR molecules share a barcode.

TCRdb reprocessed the PCR reads with MiXCR, giving one entry per CDR3 protein. The sample holds about 640,000 distinct CDR3 sequences, just under 20% seen once. The CDR3 is 14 amino acids. Looked up from germline, CDR1 is SGHNT and CDR2 is YENEEA. J was trimmed by 0 bases and V by 8 bases; bases with no gene match: 4. Comments on this clonotype: Its antigen is as yet unknown.

Source material for naive CD8 libraries was roughly 17,000 to 1,100,000 sorted cells, with 10%, 30% or 50% RNA. The authors gated naive CD8 T cells as CD8+CD4-CCR7+CD45RA+ for sorting. This chain uses TRBV11-3 with TRBJ1-1; 9 bases are shared with TRBD1. The TCR was taken from a human donor in good health. Some libraries in this study had Jurkat cell RNA spiked in. Sequencing was performed on naive CD8+ T cells from blood, with Jurkat cell RNA spiked in. The subset here: FACS-sorted CD8+CD4-CCR7+CD45RA+ naive T cells. The DNA for the CDR3 is TGTGCCAGCCCCCGGACAGGGGTGAACACTGAAGCTTTCTTT. Encoded protein: CASPRTGVNTEAFF.